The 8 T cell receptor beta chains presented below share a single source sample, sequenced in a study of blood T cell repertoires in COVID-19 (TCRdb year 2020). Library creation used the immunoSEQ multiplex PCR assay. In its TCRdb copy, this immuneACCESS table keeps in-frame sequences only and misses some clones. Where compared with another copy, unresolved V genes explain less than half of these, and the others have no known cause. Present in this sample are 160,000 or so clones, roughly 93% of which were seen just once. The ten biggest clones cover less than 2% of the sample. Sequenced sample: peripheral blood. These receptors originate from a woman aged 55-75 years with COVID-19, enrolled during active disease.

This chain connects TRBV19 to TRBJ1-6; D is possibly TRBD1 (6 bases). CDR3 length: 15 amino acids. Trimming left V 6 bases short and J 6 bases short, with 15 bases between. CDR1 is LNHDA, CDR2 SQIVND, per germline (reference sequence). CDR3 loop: CASRRTGFTNSPLHF. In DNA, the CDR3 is TGTGCCAGTAGACGCACAGGGTTCACTAATTCACCCCTCCACTTT.

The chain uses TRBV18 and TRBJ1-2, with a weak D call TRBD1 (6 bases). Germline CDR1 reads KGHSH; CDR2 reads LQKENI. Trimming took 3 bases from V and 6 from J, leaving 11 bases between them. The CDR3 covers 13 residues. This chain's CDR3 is CASSPTGFDGYTF. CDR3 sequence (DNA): TGTGCCAGCTCACCCACAGGGTTCGATGGCTACACCTTC. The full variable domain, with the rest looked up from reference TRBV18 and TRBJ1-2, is NAGVMQNPRHLVRRRGQEARLRCSPMKGHSHVYWYRQLPEEGLKFMVYLQKENIIDESGMPKERFSAEFPKEGPSILRIQQVVRGDSAAYFCASSPTGFDGYTFGSGTRLTVV.

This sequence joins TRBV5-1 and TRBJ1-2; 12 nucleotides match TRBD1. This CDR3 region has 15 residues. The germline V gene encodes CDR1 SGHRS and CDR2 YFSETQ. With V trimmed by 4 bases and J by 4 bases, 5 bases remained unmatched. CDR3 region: CASSEPGQGAYGYTF. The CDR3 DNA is TGCGCCAGCAGCGAACCGGGACAGGGGGCCTATGGCTACACCTTC.

CDR3 loop: CATHGRGGANVLTF. CDR3 nucleotides: TGTGCCACCCACGGGCGGGGTGGGGCCAACGTCCTGACTTTC. The rearrangement uses TRBV6-5 and TRBJ2-6, with D perhaps matching TRBD2 (6 bases). Germline V CDR1 and CDR2: MNHEY, SVGAGI. The CDR3 has 14 residues. The ends were cut back, 10 bases at V and 3 bases at J, with 13 bases in the middle.

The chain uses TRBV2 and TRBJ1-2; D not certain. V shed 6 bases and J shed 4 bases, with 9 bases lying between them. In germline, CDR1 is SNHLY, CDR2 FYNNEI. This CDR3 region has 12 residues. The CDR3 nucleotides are TGTGCCAGCAGGCGGATCTTCTATGGCTACACCTTC. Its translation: CASRRIFYGYTF.

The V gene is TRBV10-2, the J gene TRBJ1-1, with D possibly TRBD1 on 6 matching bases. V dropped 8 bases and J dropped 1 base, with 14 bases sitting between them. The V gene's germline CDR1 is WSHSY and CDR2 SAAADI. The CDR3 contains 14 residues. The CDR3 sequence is CASSGRGRNTEAFF. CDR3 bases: TGCGCCAGCTCAGGCAGGGGTCGGAACACTGAAGCTTTCTTT.

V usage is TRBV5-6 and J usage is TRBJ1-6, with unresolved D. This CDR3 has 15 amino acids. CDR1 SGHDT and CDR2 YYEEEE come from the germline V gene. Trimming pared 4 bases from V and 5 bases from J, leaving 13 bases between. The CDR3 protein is CASSARVTDNSPLHF. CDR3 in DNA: TGTGCCAGCAGCGCGAGGGTTACCGATAATTCACCCCTCCACTTT.

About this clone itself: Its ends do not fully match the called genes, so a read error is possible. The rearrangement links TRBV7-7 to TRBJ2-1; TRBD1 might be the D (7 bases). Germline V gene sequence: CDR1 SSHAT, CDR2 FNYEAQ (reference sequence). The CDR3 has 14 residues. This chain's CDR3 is CASSLRGGGDEQFF. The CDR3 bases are TGTGCTAGCAGCCTCCGAGGGGGCGGGGATGAGCAGTTCTTC.